Presented here are 31 T cell receptor beta chains from one specimen sequenced in a study of type 1 regulatory T cells. Antigen specificity for these receptors is unknown. TCRdb re-called the reads through MiXCR, storing one row per CDR3 protein. The profile covers approximately 42,000 distinct CDR3 sequences, with 12% appearing a single time and roughly 8% taken by the ten largest. Sequences were obtained from cultured non-Tr1 T cells, either the whole culture or a sorted T cell fraction (not recorded which). These receptors were collected from a human donor in good health.

This clonotype came up many times. The chain links TRBV11-2 to TRBJ2-1; TRBD2 matches 11 bases. The CDR3 sequence is 16 residues long. Germline loops: CDR1 SGHAT, CDR2 FQNNGV. After removal of 3 bases from V and 4 bases from J, the junction contained 5 bases not matched to a gene. CDR3 in DNA: TGTGCCAGCAGCTTCCACGGGACTAGCGGTTACAATGAGCAGTTCTTC. This encodes CASSFHGTSGYNEQFF.

The chain couples TRBV20-1 to TRBJ2-7; D perhaps matches TRBD1 (6 bases). Trimming removed 7 bases at V and 6 bases at J, with 16 bases between. CDR3 size: 12 residues. Germline lookup yields CDR1 DFQATT and CDR2 SNEGSKA (reference sequence). This CDR3 is CSVDHRAGEQYF. The CDR3 DNA sequence: TGCAGTGTTGATCACAGGGCTGGCGAGCAGTACTTC.

This clonotype has ten or more counts. The V and J genes are TRBV20-1 and TRBJ1-6; D perhaps matches TRBD1 (5 bases). Germline CDR1 reads DFQATT; CDR2 reads SNEGSKA (reference sequence). Trimming took off 0 bases at V and 0 bases at J, with 18 bases between the two ends. The CDR3 contains 19 residues. CDR3 residues: CSARDLAPGSSSYNSPLHF. Written as DNA, the CDR3 is TGCAGTGCTAGAGATCTCGCCCCAGGGTCGAGCTCCTATAATTCACCCCTCCACTTT.

In its sample, this clonotype was seen many times. The chain combines TRBV20-1 with TRBJ2-7; 7 bases line up with TRBD2. Trimming took 3 bases from V and 6 from J; bases not matched to a gene: 8. Germline loops: CDR1 DFQATT, CDR2 SNEGSKA (reference sequence). The CDR3 has 13 residues. For the CDR3, the DNA is TGCAGTGCTAGCCCAGGGAGGGTCGGCGAGCAGTACTTC. Amino acids: CSASPGRVGEQYF.

The CDR3, as DNA: TGTGCCAGCTCACCACCGTTGGGACAGGGGTTTAAAAACATTCAGTACTTC. Protein: CASSPPLGQGFKNIQYF. This rearrangement joins TRBV18 to TRBJ2-4; 10 nucleotides align to TRBD1. The CDR3 totals 17 residues. Germline V lookup: CDR1 KGHSH, CDR2 LQKENI. V dropped 0 bases and J dropped 4; count of bases not matched to a gene: 6. The variable domain in full, completed from reference TRBV18 and TRBJ2-4, reads NAGVMQNPRHLVRRRGQEARLRCSPMKGHSHVYWYRQLPEEGLKFMVYLQKENIIDESGMPKERFSAEFPKEGPSILRIQQVVRGDSAAYFCASSPPLGQGFKNIQYFGAGTRLSVL.

The sample holds a few counts of this clonotype. V is TRBV19 and J is TRBJ1-2, with 8 bases fitting TRBD1. Germline loops: CDR1 LNHDA, CDR2 SQIVND (reference sequence). V shed 8 bases and J 2 bases; nucleotides not matched to a gene: 1. The CDR3 runs to 12 residues. The CDR3 region is CASRTGNYGYTF. CDR3 nucleotides: TGTGCCAGTCGGACAGGGAACTATGGCTACACCTTC.

This sequence joins TRBV24-1 and TRBJ2-7, with a possible D match to TRBD1 (5 bases). Trimming stripped 5 bases from V and 2 bases from J, with 15 bases between. This CDR3 contains 15 residues. CDR1 is KGHDR and CDR2 is SFDVKD in the germline V gene. The CDR3 region has the DNA TGTGCCACCAGTGCTACGGATTCAGGGACCTACGAGCAGTACTTC. Translating it yields CATSATDSGTYEQYF.

CDR3 in amino acids: CASSLATGSVYGYTF. The CDR3 DNA is TGTGCCAGCAGCTTAGCGACAGGGTCAGTCTATGGCTACACCTTC. The chain employs TRBV7-2 and TRBJ1-2, with 7 bases identical to TRBD1. CDR1 SGHTA and CDR2 FQGNSA come from the germline V gene. The CDR3 length is 15 residues. V lost 0 bases and J lost 4; bases outside the gene matches: 5. The variable domain in full, completed from reference TRBV7-2 and TRBJ1-2, reads GAGVSQSPSNKVTEKGKDVELRCDPISGHTALYWYRQSLGQGLEFLIYFQGNSAPDKSGLPSDRFSAERTGGSVSTLTIQRTQQEDSAVYLCASSLATGSVYGYTFGSGTRLTVV.

This clonotype was observed a handful of times. The germline gene is not matched at one end of the junction; a read error may be the cause. This chain uses TRBV20-1 with TRBJ2-6, with TRBD2 matching 10 bases. There are 17 residues in the CDR3. Germline values: CDR1 DFQATT, CDR2 SNEGSKA (reference sequence). The CDR3: CCARTSGTNSGANVLTF. The CDR3 nucleotides are TGCTGTGCTAGGACTAGCGGAACCAATAGCGGGGCCAACGTCCTGACTTTC.

This clonotype was detected many times. The chain joins TRBV18 to TRBJ1-1; 11 bases are a match to TRBD1. Germline lookup yields CDR1 KGHSH and CDR2 LQKENI. The CDR3 is made up of 16 amino acids. V dropped 3 bases and J dropped 4; count of bases not matched to a gene: 7. CDR3 in DNA: TGTGCCAGCTCACCCCTTGGACAGGGGGCAATCACTGAAGCTTTCTTT. This gives the protein CASSPLGQGAITEAFF.

This clonotype was observed a handful of times. This chain uses TRBV7-9 with TRBJ2-7, with a tentative D call TRBD1 (5 bases). CDR1 is SEHNR, CDR2 FQNEAQ, per germline (reference sequence). V lost 6 bases to trimming and J lost 6 bases, with 12 bases between them. This CDR3 is 12 amino acids long. CDR3 nucleotide sequence: TGTGCCAGCAGTTCCATAGGGGTCGAGCAGTACTTC. Translation gives CASSSIGVEQYF.

Only a few counts were recorded for this clonotype. The J gene is TRBJ2-7, the V gene TRBV4-3; D may correspond to TRBD1 or TRBD2 (6 bases each). This CDR3 region has 15 residues. V lost 2 bases and J lost 4, with 15 bases in between. CDR1 LGHNA and CDR2 YSLEER come from the germline V gene. Written as DNA, the CDR3 is TGCGCCAGCAGCCAAATACAGGGAGGCCTTTACGAGCAGTACTTC. Its protein is CASSQIQGGLYEQYF.

This clonotype was counted ten times or more. The rearrangement uses TRBV29-1 and TRBJ2-3; TRBD2 matches at 8 bases. The CDR3 spans 17 residues. The trim removed 3 bases at V and 5 bases at J, leaving 16 bases unmatched. CDR1 and CDR2 from the germline V gene are SQVTM and ANQGSEA. Written as DNA, the CDR3 is TGCAGCGTTGAGAGGGAAACGGGAGCGGGAGTGGAAGATACGCAGTATTTT. Protein sequence: CSVERETGAGVEDTQYF.

This clonotype was seen ten or more times. The chain joins TRBV18 to TRBJ1-2; D gene unclear. This CDR3 contains 13 residues. Trimming left V 1 base short and J 0 bases short, with 3 bases between. Germline CDR1 and CDR2: KGHSH and LQKENI. The CDR3 is CASSPQSNYGYTF. The CDR3 DNA is TGTGCCAGCTCACCACAGTCTAACTATGGCTACACCTTC.

This clonotype came up once. The chain combines TRBV14 with TRBJ2-7; D is uncertain. V was shortened by 5 bases and J by 1 base, with 15 bases between the two germline ends. The germline V gene has CDR1 SGHDN and CDR2 FVKESK. The CDR3 covers 15 residues. In DNA, the CDR3 is TGTGCCAGCAGCTGGTCGGGCGGTTGGTCCTACGAGCAGTACTTC. Protein sequence: CASSWSGGWSYEQYF.

This clonotype was picked up many times. The J gene is TRBJ2-5, the V gene TRBV12-3 or TRBV12-4; the match to TRBD2 covers 12 bases. This CDR3 contains 17 residues. Trimming took 4 bases from V and 2 from J; bases not matched to a gene: 8. For the CDR3, the DNA is TGTGCCAGCAGTTCTACGACTAGCGGGAGAGTACAAGAGACCCAGTACTTC. The encoded protein is CASSSTTSGRVQETQYF.

This clonotype has a count of ten or more. The J gene is TRBJ2-7, the V gene TRBV6-1; a weak D match, TRBD1 (5 bases). Trimming stripped 1 base from V and 7 bases from J, with 11 bases between. The CDR3 is 13 amino acids. CDR1 and CDR2 from the germline V gene are MNHNS and SASEGT. In nucleotides, the CDR3 is TGTGCCAGCAGTGAAGGACAGCTGAGGGAGCAGTACTTC. Translated: CASSEGQLREQYF.

Details on this clonotype: A read error may account for a junction end that differs from germline. The chain uses TRBV30 and TRBJ2-2, with 8 bases identical to TRBD1. Germline V gene sequence: CDR1 GTSNPN, CDR2 SVGIG (reference sequence). This CDR3 is built from 14 residues. The CDR3 region is CTWQGARVVGELFF. The CDR3 region has the DNA TGTACCTGGCAGGGGGCCAGGGTGGTCGGGGAGCTGTTTTTT.

This clonotype was counted many times. The chain combines TRBV7-3 with TRBJ2-3, with D uncertain. V was pared by 5 bases and J by 1 base, with 13 bases between. Germline CDR1 and CDR2: SGHTA and FQGTGA. The CDR3 covers 15 residues. CDR3 nucleotides: TGTGCCAGCAGCCCAGGAACTTCGGGCACAGATACGCAGTATTTT. Its translation: CASSPGTSGTDTQYF.

This clonotype was observed a few times. The rearrangement uses TRBV20-1 and TRBJ2-3; D is unresolved. There are 16 residues in the CDR3. Germline loops: CDR1 DFQATT, CDR2 SNEGSKA (reference sequence). V was trimmed by 5 bases and J by 1 base, leaving 19 bases between them. Written as DNA, the CDR3 is TGCAGTGCTGCGAGCCGCGCTAGGGCTGGCACAGATACGCAGTATTTT. It translates to CSAASRARAGTDTQYF.

With respect to this clonotype: The junction shows a germline mismatch at one end, possibly a read error. This chain joins TRBV20-1 and TRBJ1-2, with 7 bases aligning to TRBD1. The CDR3 is 13 residues long. Germline CDR1 DFQATT, CDR2 SNEGSKA (reference sequence). CDR3 region: CSATTGNYYDYTF. The CDR3 bases are TGCAGTGCTACGACAGGGAACTACTATGACTACACCTTC.

This clonotype was seen a few times. The chain employs TRBV5-1 and TRBJ2-1; 10 bases are shared with TRBD1. Trimming removed 2 bases from V and 3 bases from J; junction bases left unmatched: 8. This CDR3 has 17 residues. CDR1 SGHRS and CDR2 YFSETQ come from the germline V gene. Here the CDR3 DNA reads TGCGCCAGCAGCTTCGGGACAGGGGTCGACTACTACAATGAGCAGTTCTTC. It codes for CASSFGTGVDYYNEQFF.

The V and J genes are TRBV7-9 and TRBJ2-3; the D is unclear. The ends were cut back, 1 base at V and 0 bases at J, with 14 bases in the middle. Germline-derived CDR1 and CDR2 are SEHNR and FQNEAQ (reference sequence). The CDR3 runs 17 residues. This CDR3 is CASSLGRQYTSTDTQYF. The CDR3 bases are TGTGCCAGCAGCTTAGGTCGGCAGTATACTAGCACAGATACGCAGTATTTT.

This clonotype occurred many times. The V gene is TRBV3-1, the J gene TRBJ2-1; 9 bases are a match to TRBD2. Trimming cost V 6 bases and J 10 bases; bases outside gene matches: 10. The germline CDR1 and CDR2 sequences are LGHDT and YNNKEL (reference sequence). The CDR3 contains 14 residues. The CDR3: CASSYLAGESEQFF. CDR3 in DNA: TGTGCCAGCAGTTATTTAGCGGGAGAATCGGAGCAGTTCTTC.

This clonotype was recorded at least ten times. The rearrangement uses TRBV5-1 and TRBJ2-3; no clear D gene. CDR1 SGHRS and CDR2 YFSETQ come from the germline V gene. V was pared by 5 bases and J by 2 bases, with 9 bases between. The CDR3 extends over 13 amino acids. The CDR3 region is CASRRGATDTQYF. CDR3 sequence (DNA): TGCGCCAGCAGGCGAGGAGCCACAGATACGCAGTATTTT.

In its sample, this clonotype ranks as medium-sized. The chain carries TRBV5-1 and TRBJ2-1, with a weak D call TRBD2 (6 bases). CDR1 is SGHRS and CDR2 is YFSETQ in the germline V gene. Trimming shortened V by 4 bases and J by 5 bases, and 13 bases separated the two germline ends. This CDR3 has 14 amino acids. CDR3 sequence reads: CASSVLLANNEQFF. The DNA for the CDR3 is TGCGCCAGCAGCGTACTCCTAGCGAACAATGAGCAGTTCTTC.

About this clonotype itself: A read error may explain this, as a much larger clone is one base away. V usage is TRBV7-2 and J usage is TRBJ2-3; 10 bases match TRBD2. The CDR3 totals 14 residues. Germline V gene lookup returns CDR1 SGHTA and CDR2 FQGNSA. Trimming took 2 bases from V and 5 from J; bases not matched to a gene: 1. The DNA of the CDR3 is TGTGCCAGCAGCTTACTAGCGGGAGTAGATACGCAGTATTTT. Protein sequence: CASSLLAGVDTQYF.

The chain has TRBV6-5 and TRBJ1-3; D call uncertain. The CDR3 is 14 residues long. The germline V gene encodes CDR1 MNHEY and CDR2 SVGAGI. Trimming cost V 6 bases and J 2 bases, with 11 bases left between them. The CDR3 DNA follows: TGTGCCAGCAGCAAGCCGGGAGCTGGAAACACCATATATTTT. Translating gives CASSKPGAGNTIYF.

The chain carries TRBV5-6 and TRBJ2-3, with 7 positions matching TRBD2. CDR3 size: 13 residues. Germline CDR1 SGHDT, CDR2 YYEEEE. V dropped 4 bases and J dropped 6; count of bases not matched to a gene: 5. The CDR3 reads CASSTHGGDTQYF. Here the CDR3 DNA reads TGTGCCAGCAGCACCCACGGGGGGGATACGCAGTATTTT.

This clonotype has ten or more counts. The chain has TRBV18 and TRBJ1-6; 7 nucleotides align to TRBD1. CDR1 is KGHSH, CDR2 LQKENI, per germline. The CDR3 loop spans 14 amino acids. Unmatched junction bases numbered 3, after V lost 6 bases and J lost 4 bases. The CDR3: CASSAGGYNSPLHF. Here the CDR3 DNA reads TGTGCCAGCTCCGCAGGGGGTTATAATTCACCCCTCCACTTT.

This clonotype was picked up many times. The chain couples TRBV9 to TRBJ2-2; no reliable D call. V was shortened by 3 bases and J by 0 bases, with 6 bases between the two germline ends. The length of the CDR3 is 14 residues. In germline, CDR1 is SGDLS, CDR2 YYNGEE. CDR3 in amino acids: CASSGRSNTGELFF. In DNA, the CDR3 is TGTGCCAGCAGCGGCCGATCGAACACCGGGGAGCTGTTTTTT.